This TCR beta chain was captured in a study of vaccination and CD4 T cells after COVID-19. Trimming took 1 base from V and 6 from J, leaving 10 bases between them. The CDR3 sequence is 13 residues long. Germline V gene lookup returns CDR1 SGHVS and CDR2 FQNEAQ. This clonotype showed up just once. The antigen remains undetermined. Cultured CD4+ T-cell DNA underwent Oncomine TCR Beta short-read sequencing. Each CDR3 protein gets one entry after TCRdb re-called the PCR reads with MiXCR. The sample lists around 5,700 distinct CDR3 sequences, around 71% seen once, with 23% in the top ten. Treatment given: roughly nine-day PBMC culture with coronavirus spike peptide pools or control peptides (ViraFEST assay).

This clonotype was obtained from a human donor who had recovered from COVID-19. The chain links TRBV7-8 to TRBJ2-7; D is perhaps TRBD1 (6 bases). Sequencing was done on a sample of CD4+ T cells from blood, cultured in vitro. The CDR3 DNA sequence: TGTGCCAGCAGCTTAGACAGGGCGGGCGAGCAGTACTTC. Translating gives CASSLDRAGEQYF.